This TCR beta chain was sequenced during a study of regulatory T cells in long-lasting Graves disease. Germline V gene data show CDR1 as MDHEN and CDR2 as SYDVKM. Trimming at V came to 5 bases and at J to 5 bases, leaving 3 bases not matched to a gene. This CDR3 has 14 amino acids. Time point in this sample: newly diagnosed GD, antithyroid drugs for less than 3 months. PBMC RNA served as the TCR library source. Library construction for TCR beta used iRepertoire HTBI primers and Arm-PCR of CDR3 regions. TCRdb reanalysed the multiplex PCR reads using MiXCR and keeps one entry per CDR3 protein. The sample carries some 490,000 distinct CDR3 sequences, about 12% recorded once. Ten or more counts support this clonotype. The data were also submitted as part of a second study, on T cells in Graves' hyperthyroidism and ophthalmopathy. From that second work: Diagnosis relied on clinical symptoms, serum thyroxine and TRAb, thyroid ultrasound and orbital computed tomography.

This receptor was identified in a woman in her twenties or thirties with Graves disease. The sample consisted of peripheral blood mononuclear cells (PBMCs), taken at new diagnosis, from a patient treated with antithyroid drugs. The chain joins TRBV28 to TRBJ2-5; 12 bases match TRBD2. The CDR3 reads CASSLAGGPETQYF. The CDR3 DNA follows: TGTGCCAGCAGTCTAGCGGGAGGGCCCGAGACCCAGTACTTC. Full variable domain (rest looked up from reference TRBV28 and TRBJ2-5): DVKVTQSSRYLVKRTGEKVFLECVQDMDHENMFWYRQDPGLGLRLIYFSYDVKMKEKGDIPEGYSVSREKKERFSLILESASTNQTSMYLCASSLAGGPETQYFGPGTRLLVL.